The 22 T cell receptor beta chains given below trace back to one sample, sequenced in a study of cytomegalovirus exposure and HLA in healthy donors. The PCR ran on 60 Vbeta and 13 Jbeta primers. The repertoire was sequenced with immunoSEQ multiplex PCR; TCRdb's copy has only in-frame clones and lacks some. This sample has 55,000 to 80,000 clones, with about three quarters found just once. The material sequenced was PBMCs. Receptor source: a man aged 40-50 years in good health and CMV-seronegative.

The V gene is TRBV18, the J gene TRBJ2-5; 9 nucleotides align to TRBD1. Germline trimming cut 5 bases from V and 1 base from J; bases unmatched to any gene: 2. This CDR3 spans 14 amino acids. Germline CDR1 and CDR2: KGHSH and LQKENI. In DNA, the CDR3 is TGTGCCAGCTCAGCGGACAGGGGCCAAGAGACCCAGTACTTC. Residues: CASSADRGQETQYF.

This sequence joins TRBV7-8 and TRBJ2-7, with D possibly matching TRBD1 (5 bases). The germline V gene encodes CDR1 SGHVS and CDR2 FQNEAQ. The CDR3 is 14 amino acids. V lost 1 base, J lost 0 bases, and 7 bases lay in between. The CDR3 nucleotides are TGTGCCAGCAGCTTAGGGACATTCTCCTACGAGCAGTACTTC. Amino acids: CASSLGTFSYEQYF. Variable domain in full (rest from reference TRBV7-8 and TRBJ2-7): GAGVSQSPRYKVAKRGQDVALRCDPISGHVSLFWYQQALGQGPEFLTYFQNEAQLDKSGLPSDRFFAERPEGSVSTLKIQRTQQEDSAVYLCASSLGTFSYEQYFGPGTRLTVT.

This clone appeared a few times. This sequence joins TRBV5-1 and TRBJ2-2; 8 bases agree with TRBD1. Unmatched junction bases numbered 8, after V lost 3 bases and J lost 4 bases. The length of the CDR3 is 16 residues. Germline CDR1 reads SGHRS; CDR2 reads YFSETQ. The CDR3 nucleotides read TGCGCCAGCAGCTCCGGACAGGGTCGTGGCACCGGGGAGCTGTTTTTT. As protein: CASSSGQGRGTGELFF.

About this clone itself: Distinct nucleotide sequences in the sample also encode this CDR3. This chain links TRBV6-4 with TRBJ2-3; TRBD2 matches at 11 bases. The CDR3 has 15 amino acids. Germline V lookup: CDR1 MRHNA, CDR2 SNTAGT. With V trimmed by 0 bases and J by 6 bases, 2 bases remained unmatched. The CDR3 DNA is TGTGCCAGCAGTGACTCTAGCGGGGGGGCCGATACGCAGTATTTT. Translating it yields CASSDSSGGADTQYF.

The genes are TRBV5-6 and TRBJ1-3, with TRBD1 matching 7 bases. V dropped 4 bases and J dropped 4; count of bases not matched to a gene: 11. This CDR3 contains 16 residues. The germline gives CDR1 SGHDT, CDR2 YYEEEE. CDR3 nucleotide sequence: TGTGCCAGCAGCACCCGGGAAGACAGGGAGGGAAACACCATATATTTT. Encoded protein: CASSTREDREGNTIYF.

V gene TRBV7-8 combines with J gene TRBJ2-3; D is unresolved. CDR1 is SGHVS, CDR2 FQNEAQ, per germline. The CDR3 has 20 amino acids. Trimming stripped 2 bases from V and 0 bases from J, with 24 bases between. The CDR3 loop reads CASSLRGLSLAMSSTDTQYF. CDR3 coding DNA: TGTGCCAGCAGCTTAAGAGGTCTCAGTTTGGCCATGTCTAGCACAGATACGCAGTATTTT.

The gene calls are TRBV2 and TRBJ1-1, with 7 bases identical to TRBD1. The junction had 8 bases not matched to a gene; V was cut back by 6 bases and J by 4 bases. Looked up from germline, CDR1 is SNHLY and CDR2 is FYNNEI. The CDR3 is 14 residues long. In DNA, the CDR3 is TGTGCCAGCAGCCCAGGGGGAGTGGGCACTGAAGCTTTCTTT. Residues: CASSPGGVGTEAFF.

This chain joins TRBV28 and TRBJ2-1, with TRBD1 matching 7 bases. From germline, CDR1 is MDHEN and CDR2 SYDVKM. The CDR3 extends over 16 amino acids. Trimming took 7 bases from V and 0 from J; bases not matched to a gene: 9. The CDR3 nucleotides are TGTGCCAGCAACTCGGACAGGTTGGGCTCCTACAATGAGCAGTTCTTC. Its protein is CASNSDRLGSYNEQFF.

This sequence joins TRBV15 and TRBJ1-1, with TRBD1 identical over 10 bases. In germline, CDR1 is LNHNV, CDR2 YYDKDF (reference sequence). V was pared by 3 bases and J by 5 bases, with 9 bases of the junction left unmatched. CDR3 length equals 16 residues. DNA of the CDR3: TGTGCCACCAGCAGTGGGACAGGGGCCTTAAGTACTGAAGCTTTCTTT. Protein sequence: CATSSGTGALSTEAFF.

The genes are TRBV23-1 and TRBJ1-5; TRBD1 matches at 9 bases. TRBV23-1 is given ORF status, its function remaining uncertain. V shed 6 bases and J 0 bases; nucleotides not matched to a gene: 12. The CDR3 spans 18 residues. The CDR3 DNA sequence: TGCGCCAGCAGCCCCCGAGGGACAGGGAATCTTAGCAATCAGCCCCAGCATTTT. Its translation: CASSPRGTGNLSNQPQHF.

The gene calls are TRBV18 and TRBJ2-4; 10 positions match TRBD2. Germline V CDR1 and CDR2: KGHSH, LQKENI. The V and J ends lost 4 bases and 5 bases, in that order; junction bases with no gene match: 2. This CDR3 is 14 amino acids long. CDR3 in DNA: TGTGCCAGCTCACTAGCGGGAGGTGAAAACATTCAGTACTTC. Protein product: CASSLAGGENIQYF.

The chain employs TRBV7-9 and TRBJ1-5, with 10 bases matching TRBD1. The CDR3 runs to 16 residues. Germline CDR1 is SEHNR and CDR2 is FQNEAQ (reference sequence). The ends lost 9 bases at V and 1 base at J; junction bases unmatched: 9. CDR3 DNA: TGTGCCAGGGCAGACAGGGGGCGTAACAGCAATCAGCCCCAGCATTTT. It is translated as CARADRGRNSNQPQHF.

The V call is TRBV27, the J call TRBJ1-5; TRBD1 might be the D (5 bases). The V and J ends lost 2 bases and 3 bases respectively, with 11 bases between them. The germline gives CDR1 MNHEY, CDR2 SMNVEV (reference sequence). The CDR3 is 15 amino acids. The CDR3: CASSLLGTINQPQHF. CDR3 DNA: TGTGCCAGCAGTTTACTCGGGACTATCAATCAGCCCCAGCATTTT.

The rearrangement links TRBV5-1 to TRBJ2-7; 7 bases map to TRBD1. The V segment lost 4 bases and the J segment 1 base; nucleotides outside the gene matches: 8. This CDR3 is 15 amino acids long. Germline lookup yields CDR1 SGHRS and CDR2 YFSETQ. The CDR3 sequence is CASSLRDRGSYEQYF. The CDR3 nucleotides are TGCGCCAGCAGCCTCAGGGACAGAGGTTCCTACGAGCAGTACTTC.

In its sample, this clone was seen once. The J gene is TRBJ2-3, the V gene TRBV7-9; 8 positions agree with TRBD1. V lost 8 bases and J lost 5; bases outside the gene matches: 9. Germline V gene lookup returns CDR1 SEHNR and CDR2 FQNEAQ (reference sequence). The CDR3 has 14 amino acids. This chain's CDR3 is CASELRGLEDTQYF. Written as DNA, the CDR3 is TGTGCCAGCGAACTCAGGGGGCTGGAAGATACGCAGTATTTT. Combining the CDR3 with reference TRBV7-9 and TRBJ2-3 gives the whole variable domain DTGVSQNPRHKITKRGQNVTFRCDPISEHNRLYWYRQTLGQGPEFLTYFQNEAQLEKSRLLSDRFSAERPKGSFSTLEIQRTEQGDSAMYLCASELRGLEDTQYFGPGTRLTVL.

The genes are TRBV5-6 and TRBJ2-3; TRBD1 aligns across 7 bases. This CDR3 has 13 amino acids. Germline loops: CDR1 SGHDT, CDR2 YYEEEE. V gave up 3 bases and J gave up 6 bases; unmatched junction bases: 4. The CDR3 is CASSSTGWDTQYF. CDR3 sequence (DNA): TGTGCCAGCAGCTCGACAGGGTGGGATACGCAGTATTTT.

The CDR3 loop reads CAISLRESTDTQYF. As DNA, the CDR3 is TGTGCCATCAGCCTCAGGGAAAGCACAGATACGCAGTATTTT. The gene calls are TRBV10-3 and TRBJ2-3; D perhaps matches TRBD1 (5 bases). Germline V CDR1 and CDR2: ENHRY, SYGVKD. V dropped 6 bases and J dropped 0 bases, with 10 bases sitting between them. CDR3 length: 14 amino acids.

As concerns this clone: Other DNA sequences in this specimen translate into the identical CDR3. This chain connects TRBV7-2 to TRBJ1-5; 9 nucleotides agree with TRBD1. The CDR3 has 14 residues. Trimming took 6 bases from V and 5 from J; bases not matched to a gene: 5. Germline CDR1 and CDR2: SGHTA and FQGNSA. The CDR3 coding sequence is TGTGCCAGCAGTCAAGGGACAGGGTATCAGCCCCAGCATTTT. Amino acid sequence: CASSQGTGYQPQHF.

The V gene is TRBV25-1, the J gene TRBJ2-7, with TRBD1 matching over 7 bases. The CDR3 sequence is 14 residues long. After removal of 5 bases from V and 2 bases from J, the junction contained 6 bases not matched to a gene. The germline CDR1 and CDR2 sequences are MGHDK and SYGVNS. The CDR3 loop is CASSPQGITYEQYF. In DNA form, the CDR3 reads TGTGCCAGCAGTCCACAGGGGATTACCTACGAGCAGTACTTC.

This clone was seen a single time. The chain has TRBV28 and TRBJ2-5; D gene unclear. The J call may be mistaken, given a closer DNA end match to TRBJ2-7. CDR1 MDHEN and CDR2 SYDVKM come from the germline V gene. This CDR3 is built from 14 residues. This CDR3 reads CASSEQSNTYEQYF. The CDR3 nucleotides are TGTGCCAGCAGCGAACAGAGTAATACCTACGAGCAGTACTTC.

This chain connects TRBV7-9 to TRBJ1-1; D is undetermined. There are 14 residues in the CDR3. Germline CDR1 SEHNR, CDR2 FQNEAQ (reference sequence). V lost 1 base and J 2 bases, leaving 8 bases between the germline ends. The DNA for the CDR3 is TGTGCCAGCAGCTTAGGGCTGGCTAACACTGAAGCTTTCTTT. Translation: CASSLGLANTEAFF.

This clone was detected many times. V gene TRBV7-9 combines with J gene TRBJ2-7; the match to TRBD2 covers 8 bases. Per germline, CDR1 SEHNR and CDR2 FQNEAQ (reference sequence). CDR3 length equals 15 residues. Trimming took 5 bases from V and 0 from J; bases not matched to a gene: 6. The CDR3 loop is CASSQESGSSYEQYF. CDR3 in DNA: TGTGCCAGCAGCCAAGAAAGCGGGAGCTCCTACGAGCAGTACTTC.